These T cell receptor beta chains were read from a single sample in a study of cytomegalovirus exposure and HLA in healthy donors. Assay: immunoSEQ multiplex PCR; the TCRdb copy retains only in-frame clones and omits some. Of about 160,000 clones listed, about 64% are singletons. Sequencing used PBMCs. The receptor source for this set is a man aged 45-65 years in good health and CMV-seronegative. Each CDR3 is given with its conserved first and last residue. The D gene is left open where the match is weak. Where a row states a size, it is once, few, many or the class of an expanded clone; other rows omit it.

d_gene	v_gene	abundance	j_gene	CDR3nt	CDR3aa
NA	TRBV7-2	NA	TRBJ2-1	TGTGCCAGCAGCTTAAGAGTGGGAGGCAATGAGCAGTTCTTC	CASSLRVGGNEQFF
TRBD2	TRBV4-1	NA	TRBJ2-5	TGCGCCAGCAGCCAAGAAAGGACTAGCGGGGGTAAAGAGACCCAGTACTTC	CASSQERTSGGKETQYF
NA	TRBV27	few	TRBJ1-4	TGTGCCAGCAGTTTACTGGGGGGGCGGGAAAAACTGTTTTTT	CASSLLGGREKLFF
TRBD1	TRBV5-5	once	TRBJ1-1	TGTGCCAGCAGCCAGACAGGGCCGAACACTGAAGCTTTCTTT	CASSQTGPNTEAFF
TRBD2	TRBV18	NA	TRBJ2-5	TGTGCCAGCTCACACGGACTAGCGGGGAGCAGGGAGACCCAGTACTTC	CASSHGLAGSRETQYF
NA	TRBV15	few	TRBJ2-1	TGTGCCACCAGGCAGGGGTCCCCTTACAATGAGCAGTTCTTC	CATRQGSPYNEQFF
NA	TRBV15	NA	TRBJ1-2	TGTGCCACCAGCAGAGAATTGGGACACGGCTACACCTTC	CATSRELGHGYTF
NA	TRBV19	NA	TRBJ2-2	TGTGCCAGTAGTATCTTCCAGGGAACCGGGGAGCTGTTTTTT	CASSIFQGTGELFF
TRBD2	TRBV10-1	NA	TRBJ2-3	TGCGCCAGCAGTGAGTCGACTCCTAGCGGGGGGTTGACAGATACGCAGTATTTT	CASSESTPSGGLTDTQYF
TRBD1	TRBV11-2	once	TRBJ2-5	TGTGCCAGCAGCGTAAGGGGGCCGGGAGAGACCCAGTACTTC	CASSVRGPGETQYF
TRBD1	TRBV27	NA	TRBJ1-5	TGTGCCAGCAGTCCGGGGACAGGATATAGCAATCAGCCCCAGCATTTT	CASSPGTGYSNQPQHF
NA	TRBV6-6	once	TRBJ1-2	TGTGCCAGCCACAGGAGTAACTATGGCTACACCTTC	CASHRSNYGYTF
NA	TRBV9	NA	TRBJ2-3	TGTGCCAGCAGCGGGGGCGTCCCGATCACAGATACGCAGTATTTT	CASSGGVPITDTQYF
TRBD1	TRBV7-2	few	TRBJ1-6	TGTGCCAGCAGCCGGACGGACAGGTTCCTCGTTAATTCACCCCTCCACTTT	CASSRTDRFLVNSPLHF
TRBD1	TRBV19	NA	TRBJ2-5	TGTGCCAGTAGTCTCGGGACAGTGGAGACCCAGTACTTC	CASSLGTVETQYF
NA	TRBV28	NA	TRBJ1-5	TGTGCCAGCAGTTTGGGGCTTAGCAATCAGCCCCAGCATTTT	CASSLGLSNQPQHF
TRBD2	TRBV19	few	TRBJ2-5	TGTGCCAGTAGACAGACTAGCGGGGGGGCCTGGGAGACCCAGTACTTC	CASRQTSGGAWETQYF
NA	TRBV5-1	NA	TRBJ2-5	TGCGCCAGCAGCAAATCAGGCCAAGAGACCCAGTACTTC	CASSKSGQETQYF
TRBD1	TRBV7-2	NA	TRBJ1-2	TGTGCCAGCAGCCCGGGACAGGGTAGAGGCTACACCTTC	CASSPGQGRGYTF
TRBD1	TRBV27	NA	TRBJ1-6	TGTGCCAGCAGTCCCCGGGACAGTAATTCACCCCTCCACTTT	CASSPRDSNSPLHF
TRBD1	TRBV25-1	NA	TRBJ1-6	TGTGCCAGCAGTGCGGGACAGGGTGCGAATTCCCCCCTCCACTTT	CASSAGQGANSPLHF
TRBD1	TRBV6-5	NA	TRBJ2-7	TGTGCCAGCAGTTCCGGACAGGGAACCTACGAGCAGTACTTC	CASSSGQGTYEQYF
NA	TRBV28	once	TRBJ1-2	TGTGCCAGCAGTTTGCTGGGGGGTTTGAGCTATGGCTACACCTTC	CASSLLGGLSYGYTF
NA	TRBV5-5	few	TRBJ1-5	TGTGCCAGCAGCCGACAAGCGCCAGGGACTGAGCCCCAGCATTTT	CASSRQAPGTEPQHF
TRBD1	TRBV7-9	NA	TRBJ1-4	TGTGCCAGCAGTTCCCTACAGGGGACTAATGAAAAACTGTTTTTT	CASSSLQGTNEKLFF
NA	TRBV15	NA	TRBJ1-5	TGTGCCACCAGCAGAGATGCCGTCGACAGTTTCAATCAGCCCCAGCATTTT	CATSRDAVDSFNQPQHF
TRBD1	TRBV19	NA	TRBJ1-5	TGTGCCAGTAGCAGTCAGGGGGCGATGAAGCAGCCCCAGCATTTT	CASSSQGAMKQPQHF
NA	TRBV27	NA	TRBJ1-1	TGTGCCAGCAGTTTCGCAGGGGCGAACACTGAAGCTTTCTTT	CASSFAGANTEAFF
NA	TRBV5-4	NA	TRBJ1-5	TGTGCCAGCAGCTTACGGGGGGGCAATCAGCCCCAGCATTTT	CASSLRGGNQPQHF
TRBD1	TRBV7-9	NA	TRBJ1-1	TGTGCCAGCAGCAGAACAGGGGAGAACACTGAAGCTTTCTTT	CASSRTGENTEAFF
NA	TRBV2	NA	TRBJ2-1	TGTGCCACCAGGTCAGGGGGGAGCTACAATGAGCAGTTCTTC	CATRSGGSYNEQFF
TRBD2	TRBV4-1	NA	TRBJ2-3	TGCGCCAGCAGCCAAGATGGGACTAGCGGGGTGACAGATACGCAGTATTTT	CASSQDGTSGVTDTQYF
TRBD1	TRBV25-1	NA	TRBJ2-7	TGTGCCACCGGACAGGGAGTTGGTGAGCAGTACTTC	CATGQGVGEQYF
NA	TRBV5-4	few	TRBJ1-1	TGTGCCAGCAGCACAGGAAACTTGAACACTGAAGCTTTCTTT	CASSTGNLNTEAFF
TRBD2	TRBV7-9	few	TRBJ2-3	TGTGCCAGCAGCTCCTTTCCCGGGACTAGTGGGTCGGCAGATACGCAGTATTTT	CASSSFPGTSGSADTQYF
NA	TRBV6-5	NA	TRBJ2-7	TGTGCCAGCAGCCGACAGATTTACTCCTACGAGCAGTACTTC	CASSRQIYSYEQYF
NA	TRBV5-6	NA	TRBJ1-4	TGTGCCAGCAGCTTTGAGGGAAAACTGTTTTTT	CASSFEGKLFF
NA	TRBV5-1	NA	TRBJ1-3	TGCGCCAGCAGCTTGAGTGGCGGAACTGGAAACACCATATATTTT	CASSLSGGTGNTIYF
NA	TRBV9	few	TRBJ2-7	TGTGCCAGCAGCCCCCATGGGGTAGGAGGGATCGAGCAGTACTTC	CASSPHGVGGIEQYF
NA	TRBV2	few	TRBJ1-1	TGTGCCAGCAGGGTTGATCAGGGTACGGACACTGAAGCTTTCTTT	CASRVDQGTDTEAFF
NA	TRBV5-1	NA	TRBJ2-6	TGCGCCAGCAGCAAACAGGGAACTGGGGCCAACGTCCTGACTTTC	CASSKQGTGANVLTF